This T cell receptor (beta chain) is drawn from a study of patients and donors after allogeneic stem cell transplantation. From the RT-PCR reads, TCRdb called clonotypes with MiXCR, one entry per CDR3 protein. The sample records about 960,000 distinct CDR3 sequences, 18% being singletons. This clonotype was seen a few times. The germline gives CDR1 DFQATT, CDR2 SNEGSKA (reference sequence). J gave up 3 bases and V 6 bases, and 8 bases lay outside the gene matches. This CDR3 spans 14 amino acids. The chain is built from TRBV20-1 and TRBJ2-3, with 8 bases identical to TRBD2. The sequence derives from a human donor who was either an allogeneic HSCT recipient or a stem cell or donor lymphocyte infusion donor (not recorded which). It is not recorded whose cells these are; they may come from a transplant donor. Specimen: blood, either unsorted or a sorted T cell fraction (not recorded which). The DNA for the CDR3 is TGCAGTGCCCGGGGGACTAGATTTACAGATACGCAGTATTTT. Protein product: CSARGTRFTDTQYF.